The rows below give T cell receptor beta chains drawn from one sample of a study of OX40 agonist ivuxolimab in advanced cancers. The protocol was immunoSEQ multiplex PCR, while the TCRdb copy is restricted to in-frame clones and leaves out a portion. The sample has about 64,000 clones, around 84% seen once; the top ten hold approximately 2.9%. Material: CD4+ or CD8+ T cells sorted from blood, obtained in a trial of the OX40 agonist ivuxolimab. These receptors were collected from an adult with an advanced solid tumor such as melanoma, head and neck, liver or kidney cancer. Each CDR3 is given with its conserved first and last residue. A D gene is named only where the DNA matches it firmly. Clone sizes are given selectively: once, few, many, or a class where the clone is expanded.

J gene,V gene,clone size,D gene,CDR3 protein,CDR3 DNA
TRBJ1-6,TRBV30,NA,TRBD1,CAWRGQGESPLHF,TGTGCCTGGAGGGGACAGGGGGAATCACCCCTCCACTTT
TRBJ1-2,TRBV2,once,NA,CASSGEGSGNYGYTF,TGTGCCAGCAGTGGGGAAGGGTCGGGTAACTATGGCTACACCTTC
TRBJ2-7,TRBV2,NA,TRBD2,CASSAGLAIYEQYF,TGTGCCAGCAGTGCCGGACTAGCGATTTACGAGCAGTACTTC
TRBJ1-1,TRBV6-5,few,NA,CASISVGTEAFF,TGTGCCAGCATCTCGGTGGGAACTGAAGCTTTCTTT
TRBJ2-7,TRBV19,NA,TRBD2,CASTASGRTIEQYF,TGTGCCAGTACCGCAAGCGGGAGGACGATCGAGCAGTACTTC
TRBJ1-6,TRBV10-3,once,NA,CAISESGVRSPLHF,TGTGCCATCAGTGAGTCGGGGGTTAGGTCACCCCTCCACTTT
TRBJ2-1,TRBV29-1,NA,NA,CSAVTMGGTAIKQFF,TGCAGCGCCGTGACTATGGGGGGTACAGCAATAAAGCAGTTCTTC
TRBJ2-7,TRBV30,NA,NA,CAWGTGFEQYF,TGTGCCTGGGGGACTGGTTTCGAGCAGTACTTC
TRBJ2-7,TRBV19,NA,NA,CASSITEEGGPYEQYF,TGTGCCAGTAGTATAACAGAGGAGGGAGGACCGTACGAGCAGTACTTC
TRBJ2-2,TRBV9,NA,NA,CASSVDSRTANTGELFF,TGTGCCAGCAGCGTAGATTCCCGGACGGCGAACACCGGGGAGCTGTTTTTT
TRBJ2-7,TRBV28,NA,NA,CASRPSLAGNYEQYF,TGTGCCAGCAGGCCCTCTCTCGCGGGGAACTACGAGCAGTACTTC